Each of the 18 T cell receptor beta chains below was sequenced from the same sample in a study of glioma-infiltrating T cells after dendritic cell vaccination (dated by TCRdb to the mid-2010s). The library was prepared using the immunoSEQ multiplex PCR assay. The source is immuneACCESS, and TCRdb retained only in-frame sequences with V and J called. Part of the clones is not carried over; for the studies checked, unresolved V genes explain less than half of this, and the remainder is unexplained. The sample table records tens of thousands of clones; about 85% of these occur just once. Roughly 11% of the sample is taken by the ten largest. The material was blood, obtained before dendritic cell vaccination. Every receptor here comes from a human donor with glioblastoma.

The chain joins TRBV6-1 to TRBJ2-3, with TRBD2 identical over 8 bases. This CDR3 contains 15 residues. V lost 5 bases and J lost 0; bases outside the gene matches: 4. Per the germline V gene, CDR1 is MNHNS and CDR2 is SASEGT. The CDR3 loop reads CASSWTSSSTDTQYF. DNA of the CDR3: TGTGCCAGCAGTTGGACTAGCAGTAGCACAGATACGCAGTATTTT.

The chain uses TRBV10-3 and TRBJ2-5; 10 bases line up with TRBD1. The CDR3 loop spans 16 amino acids. CDR1 ENHRY and CDR2 SYGVKD come from the germline V gene. V shed 2 bases and J 1 base; nucleotides not matched to a gene: 4. In DNA, the CDR3 is TGTGCCATCAGTGAGGGGGACAGGGGCCTCCAAGAGACCCAGTACTTC. This encodes CAISEGDRGLQETQYF.

V is TRBV2 and J is TRBJ1-1, with TRBD1 matching 8 bases. V was clipped by 6 bases and J by 11 bases; unmatched bases: 14. Germline CDR1 reads SNHLY; CDR2 reads FYNNEI. The CDR3 loop spans 14 amino acids. The CDR3 region has the DNA TGTGCCAGCAGGGACGCGACAGGGGCCCTGGCCGCTTTCTTT. This gives the protein CASRDATGALAAFF.

This chain connects TRBV5-1 to TRBJ1-6; tentative D call: TRBD1 (5 bases). The CDR3 contains 16 residues. Trimming stripped 0 bases from V and 7 bases from J, with 14 bases between. The V gene's germline CDR1 is SGHRS and CDR2 YFSETQ. CDR3 coding DNA: TGCGCCAGCAGCTTGGCCGCAGGGAGGGGAAATTCACCCCTCCACTTT. Amino acids: CASSLAAGRGNSPLHF.

The V gene is TRBV19, the J gene TRBJ2-6; tentative D call: TRBD1 (6 bases). Trimming pared 6 bases from V and 0 bases from J, leaving 12 bases between. The germline V gene has CDR1 LNHDA and CDR2 SQIVND (reference sequence). The CDR3 is 16 amino acids. The CDR3 loop reads CASSPGADSGANVLTF. CDR3 in DNA: TGTGCCAGTAGCCCAGGGGCGGACTCTGGGGCCAACGTCCTGACTTTC.

Concerning this clone itself: At one end the junction does not follow the germline gene, possibly because of a read error. Distinct nucleotide sequences in the sample also encode this CDR3. The genes are TRBV9 and TRBJ1-6, with a possible D match to TRBD1 (6 bases). The CDR3 is made up of 15 amino acids. CDR1 and CDR2 from the germline V gene are SGDLS and YYNGEE. DNA for the CDR3: TGTGCCAGCAGCGTGACGGACAGTAATAATTCCCCCCTCCACTTT. It codes for CASSVTDSNNSPLHF. The full variable domain, rest sourced from reference TRBV9 and TRBJ1-6, is DSGVTQTPKHLITATGQRVTLRCSPRSGDLSVYWYQQSLDQGLQFLIQYYNGEERAKGNILERFSAQQFPDLHSELNLSSLELGDSALYFCASSVTDSNNSPLHFGNGTRLTVT.

This chain connects TRBV4-3 to TRBJ2-3, with TRBD2 matching 7 bases. Germline CDR1 reads LGHNA; CDR2 reads YSLEER. Trimming took 0 bases from V and 6 from J; bases not matched to a gene: 12. CDR3 size: 17 residues. The CDR3 DNA reads as TGCGCCAGCAGCCAAGAGGCGGCTAGCGGTTCGGCGGATACGCAGTATTTT. Translated: CASSQEAASGSADTQYF.

The rearrangement links TRBV18 to TRBJ2-3; the match to TRBD2 covers 8 bases. The germline V gene has CDR1 KGHSH and CDR2 LQKENI. The length of the CDR3 is 18 residues. The V and J ends lost 0 bases and 0 bases, in that order; junction bases with no gene match: 8. CDR3 sequence: CASSPPIQRGLSTDTQYF. CDR3 in DNA: TGTGCCAGCTCACCACCTATACAGCGGGGGTTGAGCACAGATACGCAGTATTTT.

This clone occurred once. The chain employs TRBV7-9 and TRBJ2-2; 7 bases are shared with TRBD2. The V and J ends lost 5 bases and 6 bases, in that order; junction bases with no gene match: 9. Germline lookup yields CDR1 SEHNR and CDR2 FQNEAQ (reference sequence). CDR3 length: 15 residues. This chain's CDR3 is CASSPGAGVPGELFF. For the CDR3, the DNA is TGTGCCAGCAGCCCTGGGGCGGGAGTGCCCGGGGAGCTGTTTTTT.

This clone was counted once. The chain links TRBV2 to TRBJ1-2; D gene ambiguous. The V end was cut by 7 bases, the J end by 2 bases, with 17 bases between. The CDR3 runs 15 residues. In germline, CDR1 is SNHLY, CDR2 FYNNEI. The CDR3 sequence: CASILLGRPNYGYTF. In DNA form, the CDR3 reads TGTGCCAGCATTCTTTTGGGCAGGCCGAACTATGGCTACACCTTC. Supplemented by reference TRBV2 and TRBJ1-2, the full variable domain reads EPEVTQTPSHQVTQMGQEVILRCVPISNHLYFYWYRQILGQKVEFLVSFYNNEISEKSEIFDDQFSVERPDGSNFTLKIRSTKLEDSAMYFCASILLGRPNYGYTFGSGTRLTVV.

This chain connects TRBV10-3 to TRBJ1-5, with D maybe TRBD1 (6 bases). Germline loops: CDR1 ENHRY, CDR2 SYGVKD. The V and J ends lost 3 bases and 0 bases respectively, with 12 bases between them. There are 16 residues in the CDR3. CDR3 region: CAISDRGSYSNQPQHF. CDR3 DNA: TGTGCCATCAGTGACAGGGGTTCCTATAGCAATCAGCCCCAGCATTTT.

J is TRBJ2-7 and V is TRBV29-1, with 7 bases that match TRBD1. J gave up 2 bases and V 7 bases, and 2 bases lay outside the gene matches. This CDR3 is built from 11 residues. CDR1 and CDR2 (germline): SQVTM, ANQGSEA. The CDR3 is CSGGTAYEQYF. DNA for the CDR3: TGCAGCGGAGGGACAGCCTACGAGCAGTACTTC.

The V call is TRBV10-3, the J call TRBJ1-2; 7 bases map to TRBD1. The CDR3 totals 15 residues. V shed 0 bases, J shed 8 bases, and the junction held 9 bases outside the gene matches. Germline V gives CDR1 ENHRY, CDR2 SYGVKD. CDR3 sequence reads: CAISESLATGRGYTF. The CDR3 DNA follows: TGTGCCATCAGTGAGTCGCTCGCGACAGGGCGCGGCTACACCTTC.

This clone was seen just once. This chain uses TRBV7-9 with TRBJ1-1; D is unresolved. Trimming took off 0 bases at V and 1 base at J, with 6 bases between the two ends. CDR1 is SEHNR, CDR2 FQNEAQ, per germline (reference sequence). The CDR3 covers 14 residues. CDR3 coding DNA: TGTGCCAGCAGCTTAGCGGCAGGGAACACTGAAGCTTTCTTT. Translation gives CASSLAAGNTEAFF.

The chain joins TRBV7-9 to TRBJ2-2; TRBD2 agrees at 8 bases. The CDR3 consists of 16 residues. Germline V lookup: CDR1 SEHNR, CDR2 FQNEAQ (reference sequence). The J segment lost 3 bases and the V segment lost 6 bases, leaving 9 bases of the junction unmatched. The CDR3 reads CASRSLAELDTGELFF. Written as DNA, the CDR3 is TGTGCCAGCAGGTCACTAGCGGAGCTGGACACCGGGGAGCTGTTTTTT.

The rearrangement uses TRBV30 and TRBJ1-1, with D unresolved. Between the trimmed V and J ends, which lost 5 bases and 4 bases, there was a span of 8 bases. The V gene's germline CDR1 is GTSNPN and CDR2 SVGIG (reference sequence). CDR3 length: 11 amino acids. The CDR3 here is CAWSYSTEAFF. CDR3 in DNA: TGTGCCTGGTCGTACAGCACTGAAGCTTTCTTT. The full variable domain, with the rest looked up from reference TRBV30 and TRBJ1-1, is SQTIHQWPATLVQPVGSPLSLECTVEGTSNPNLYWYRQAAGRGLQLLFYSVGIGQISSEVPQNLSASRPQDRQFILSSKKLLLSDSGFYLCAWSYSTEAFFGQGTRLTVV.

This clone was seen a handful of times. This chain joins TRBV7-2 and TRBJ2-1; TRBD2 is a possible D gene (5 bases). The V gene lost 4 bases and the J gene lost 3 bases, with 16 bases spanning the gap. CDR1 SGHTA and CDR2 FQGNSA come from the germline V gene. The CDR3 runs to 16 residues. The CDR3 region is CASSSAGQPHYNEQFF. The CDR3 nucleotides read TGTGCCAGCAGCTCGGCGGGTCAACCCCACTACAATGAGCAGTTCTTC.

The gene calls are TRBV11-3 and TRBJ2-7; D gene ambiguous. This CDR3 has 17 residues. CDR1 and CDR2 from the germline V gene are SGHNT and YENEEA. V lost 10 bases to trimming and J lost 0 bases, with 25 bases between them. The CDR3 sequence is CATLCPRTLSPSYEQYF. As DNA, the CDR3 is TGTGCCACTCTATGCCCCCGTACCCTATCCCCCTCCTACGAGCAGTACTTC. The full variable domain, with the rest looked up from reference TRBV11-3 and TRBJ2-7, is EAGVVQSPRYKIIEKKQPVAFWCNPISGHNTLYWYLQNLGQGPELLIRYENEEAVDDSQLPKDRFSAERLKGVDSTLKIQPAELGDSAVYLCATLCPRTLSPSYEQYFGPGTRLTVT.